This T cell receptor (beta chain) was sequenced in a study of blood T cells in healthy people across ages. In germline, CDR1 is SEHNR, CDR2 FQNEAQ (reference sequence). This CDR3 is built from 16 residues. The V and J ends lost 5 bases and 2 bases respectively, with 17 bases between them. General study findings and limits: Long-lived donors exceeded aged donors in naive CD4+ cells and diversity.

Every sample yielded at least 6.5 million isolated PBMCs. Alongside a J-beta primer mix, a sample-barcoded 5' primer served in a second PCR lasting roughly 7 to 12 cycles. MiXCR, applied by TCRdb to the 5' RACE reads, yields one record per CDR3 protein. The profile shows 650,000 to 1,000,000 distinct CDR3 sequences, about 37% of them singletons. This clonotype was seen many times. What it recognizes is unknown. The clonotype originates from a man aged 18 to 35 in good health. The sequenced sample consisted of blood. This rearrangement joins TRBV7-9 to TRBJ2-3; D assignment may be TRBD1 or TRBD2 (6 bases each). The CDR3 nucleotides are TGTGCCAGCAGCCGCAGAAGAGGGGGGACCACAGATACGCAGTATTTT. Encoded protein: CASSRRRGGTTDTQYF.